A selection of T cell receptor beta chains follows, all from one sample in a study of T cells of healthy individuals. From the 5' RACE reads, TCRdb called clonotypes with MiXCR, one entry per CDR3 protein. Of some 82,000 distinct CDR3 sequences listed, about 5% are singletons. Receptors originate from a female donor in good health. Each CDR3 is given with its conserved first and last residue. D genes are given only for firm matches. Rows give clone size only sometimes, using once, few, many, or a class for an expanded clone.

v_call	clone_size	cdr3_length	d_call	j_call	cdr3_aa	cdr3_nt
TRBV4-1	NA	14	NA	TRBJ1-1	CASKGLLKATEAFF	TGCGCCAGCAAGGGGCTCCTCAAAGCCACTGAAGCTTTCTTT
TRBV19	few	15	NA	TRBJ1-2	CASSIGASVNYGYTF	TGTGCCAGTAGTATAGGAGCCTCCGTAAACTATGGCTACACCTTC
TRBV5-1	few	15	TRBD2	TRBJ2-1	CASSLRAGLGNEQFF	TGCGCCAGCAGCTTACGAGCGGGACTAGGAAATGAGCAGTTCTTC
TRBV7-2	many	17	TRBD1	TRBJ2-5	CASSLVRDRGPFGTQYF	TGTGCCAGCAGCTTAGTTAGGGACAGGGGCCCCTTTGGAACCCAGTACTTC
TRBV4-3	NA	15	TRBD1	TRBJ1-4	CASSSRPTGGEKLFF	TGCGCCAGCAGCTCCAGGCCGACAGGGGGTGAAAAACTGTTTTTT
TRBV29-1	many	12	NA	TRBJ2-3	CSVDLGADTQYF	TGCAGCGTTGACTTAGGGGCAGATACGCAGTATTTT
TRBV2	few	10	NA	TRBJ2-5	CASSELSPYF	TGTGCCAGCAGTGAACTATCCCCTTACTTC
TRBV2	NA	13	TRBD1	TRBJ1-3	CASSGQGADTIYF	TGTGCCAGCAGTGGACAGGGTGCCGACACCATATATTTT
TRBV6-6	NA	16	NA	TRBJ1-1	CASSFPGDRRDTEAFF	TGTGCCAGCAGTTTCCCAGGAGACAGGAGGGACACTGAAGCTTTCTTT
TRBV6-2/TRBV6-3	many	19	TRBD2	TRBJ2-1	CASSYGGGTSGSSYNEQFF	TGTGCCAGCAGTTACGGGGGCGGGACTAGCGGGAGCTCCTACAATGAGCAGTTCTTC